The 32 T cell receptor beta chains below come from one sample, sequenced in a study of shared clonotypes between healthy human individuals. Only CD45RO-negative cells positively selected for CCR7 counted as naive CD8 cells, so terminally differentiated effector memory CD45RA+ cells were excluded. This table comes from immunoSEQ multiplex PCR, and its TCRdb copy is limited to in-frame clones, with some not included. The table shows hundreds of thousands of clones, with 90% to 97% occurring only once. Material: naive CD8+ T cells sorted from blood. These receptors originate from a woman aged 30 to 39 in good health.

The J gene is TRBJ1-2, the V gene TRBV11-2, with unresolved D. Deletions cut 5 bases from V and 4 bases from J, with 11 bases between. The germline V gene has CDR1 SGHAT and CDR2 FQNNGV. This CDR3 comprises 13 residues. In DNA, the CDR3 is TGTGCCAGCAGCGCCCGACCTAGCTATGGCTACACCTTC. This codes for CASSARPSYGYTF.

The chain carries TRBV27 and TRBJ2-7; D unclear. Germline lookup yields CDR1 MNHEY and CDR2 SMNVEV (reference sequence). V lost 3 bases and J 1 base, leaving 16 bases between the germline ends. This CDR3 is built from 16 residues. The CDR3 DNA reads as TGTGCCAGCAGTTTCCACGCAGTGTACTCTTCCTACGAGCAGTACTTC. This encodes CASSFHAVYSSYEQYF.

The V call is TRBV7-9, the J call TRBJ1-1; D is unclear. Trimming pared 1 base from V and 3 bases from J, leaving 9 bases between. Germline V gives CDR1 SEHNR, CDR2 FQNEAQ (reference sequence). The CDR3 sequence is 14 residues long. CDR3 sequence: CASSLVKGDTEAFF. The CDR3 region has the DNA TGTGCCAGCAGCTTAGTGAAGGGCGACACTGAAGCTTTCTTT.

In the case of this clone: Other DNA variants within this sample encode the same CDR3. The rearrangement joins TRBV27 to TRBJ1-5; 11 nucleotides align to TRBD1. This CDR3 spans 15 amino acids. The ends lost 5 bases at V and 4 bases at J; junction bases unmatched: 4. CDR1 is MNHEY and CDR2 is SMNVEV in the germline V gene (reference sequence). CDR3 in DNA: TGTGCCAGCAGTCCGGGGACAGGGGGGAATCAGCCCCAGCATTTT. This gives the protein CASSPGTGGNQPQHF.

To note about this clone: The sample contains more than one DNA sequence encoding this CDR3. V gene TRBV5-1 combines with J gene TRBJ1-1; 11 nucleotides match TRBD1. The germline CDR1 and CDR2 sequences are SGHRS and YFSETQ. The CDR3 length is 14 residues. The V and J ends lost 4 bases and 5 bases, in that order; junction bases with no gene match: 4. The CDR3: CASSLGQGATEAFF. CDR3 coding DNA: TGCGCCAGCAGCCTCGGACAGGGGGCGACTGAAGCTTTCTTT. The full variable domain, its missing parts supplied by reference TRBV5-1 and TRBJ1-1, is KAGVTQTPRYLIKTRGQQVTLSCSPISGHRSVSWYQQTPGQGLQFLFEYFSETQRNKGNFPGRFSGRQFSNSRSEMNVSTLELGDSALYLCASSLGQGATEAFFGQGTRLTVV.

The J gene is TRBJ1-1, the V gene TRBV2, with 9 bases matching TRBD1. After removal of 10 bases from V and 4 bases from J, the junction contained 10 bases not matched to a gene. Germline V gives CDR1 SNHLY, CDR2 FYNNEI. CDR3 length: 14 residues. CDR3 amino acids: CAISPRDRATEAFF. Here the CDR3 DNA reads TGTGCCATCTCTCCCCGGGACAGGGCCACTGAAGCTTTCTTT. The full variable domain, completed using reference TRBV2 and TRBJ1-1, is EPEVTQTPSHQVTQMGQEVILRCVPISNHLYFYWYRQILGQKVEFLVSFYNNEISEKSEIFDDQFSVERPDGSNFTLKIRSTKLEDSAMYFCAISPRDRATEAFFGQGTRLTVV.

The rearrangement joins TRBV28 to TRBJ1-5; no firm D call. The length of the CDR3 is 12 residues. Trimming shortened V by 10 bases and J by 4 bases, and 11 bases separated the two germline ends. Per the germline V gene, CDR1 is MDHEN and CDR2 is SYDVKM. In DNA, the CDR3 is TGTGCCACCCGACATAGAAATCAGCCCCAGCATTTT. Protein product: CATRHRNQPQHF.

The CDR3 region is CASSIVRHRMNTEAFF. CDR3 DNA sequence: TGTGCCAGTAGTATTGTGAGACATCGAATGAACACTGAAGCTTTCTTT. The chain links TRBV19 to TRBJ1-1, with no clear D. The ends were cut back, 3 bases at V and 0 bases at J, with 14 bases in the middle. This CDR3 is built from 16 residues. CDR1 LNHDA and CDR2 SQIVND come from the germline V gene (reference sequence).

This clone is a singleton in its sample. Other nucleotide sequences in the sample specify the same CDR3. The CDR3 DNA reads as TGTGCCAGCAGCTTCAGCTCCTACGAGCAGTACTTC. Its protein product is CASSFSSYEQYF. J is TRBJ2-7 and V is TRBV5-4, with D unresolved. The CDR3 is made up of 12 amino acids. Germline assignment: CDR1 SGHNT and CDR2 YYREEE (reference sequence). The germline V and J ends were trimmed by 2 bases and 0 bases, with 3 bases remaining between them. The full variable domain, its missing parts supplied by reference TRBV5-4 and TRBJ2-7, is ETGVTQSPTHLIKTRGQQVTLRCSSQSGHNTVSWYQQALGQGPQFIFQYYREEENGRGNFPPRFSGLQFPNYSSELNVNALELDDSALYLCASSFSSYEQYFGPGTRLTVT.

This chain links TRBV7-9 with TRBJ2-7; 11 nucleotides match TRBD1. Unmatched junction bases numbered 9, after V lost 5 bases and J lost 0 bases. This CDR3 spans 17 amino acids. The germline V gene has CDR1 SEHNR and CDR2 FQNEAQ (reference sequence). The CDR3 region is CASSTTRDRGSSYEQYF. The DNA of the CDR3 is TGTGCCAGCAGCACGACACGGGACAGGGGGAGCTCCTACGAGCAGTACTTC.

This chain connects TRBV7-6 to TRBJ1-3; 7 nucleotides agree with TRBD1. The CDR3 loop spans 17 amino acids. Germline CDR1 and CDR2: SGHVS and FNYEAQ. V lost 5 bases to trimming and J lost 3 bases; unmatched junction nucleotides: 13. The CDR3 region has the DNA TGTGCCAGCAGCCCAGCCCCGGCAGGGGGAGATGGAAACACCATATATTTT. It encodes CASSPAPAGGDGNTIYF.

This chain joins TRBV5-3 and TRBJ2-7; 7 nucleotides align to TRBD2. TRBV5-3 is flagged as an ORF with uncertain function. V was pared by 5 bases and J by 6 bases, with 17 bases of the junction left unmatched. The CDR3 consists of 16 residues. CDR3 sequence reads: CARSSTDGSPGGEQYF. CDR3 DNA sequence: TGTGCCAGAAGTTCCACTGACGGTAGCCCGGGAGGCGAGCAGTACTTC.

Here the CDR3 reads CSVEESLSYNEQFF. CDR3 DNA: TGCAGCGTTGAAGAATCACTATCCTACAATGAGCAGTTCTTC. The chain combines TRBV29-1 with TRBJ2-1; D call uncertain. CDR1 is SQVTM and CDR2 is ANQGSEA in the germline V gene. The ends were cut back, 0 bases at V and 1 base at J, with 7 bases in the middle. The CDR3 loop spans 14 amino acids.

The chain couples TRBV27 to TRBJ2-2; TRBD1 or TRBD2 may be the D gene (5 bases each). This CDR3 has 18 residues. Trimming took off 2 bases at V and 0 bases at J, with 16 bases between the two ends. From germline, CDR1 is MNHEY and CDR2 SMNVEV (reference sequence). The CDR3 sequence is CASSLRHRRSSNTGELFF. DNA for the CDR3: TGTGCCAGCAGTTTAAGGCACAGGAGGAGTTCGAACACCGGGGAGCTGTTTTTT.

V usage is TRBV27 and J usage is TRBJ1-5; 8 nucleotides align to TRBD1. Germline CDR1 MNHEY, CDR2 SMNVEV (reference sequence). The CDR3 totals 14 residues. V shed 5 bases and J 9 bases; nucleotides not matched to a gene: 9. The CDR3 spells CASSGTGTIGPQHF. CDR3 DNA: TGTGCCAGCAGTGGGACAGGAACAATAGGGCCCCAGCATTTT.

V usage is TRBV2 and J usage is TRBJ2-5; maybe TRBD2 (5 bases). Germline lookup yields CDR1 SNHLY and CDR2 FYNNEI. The CDR3 totals 14 residues. Trimming removed 7 bases from V and 5 bases from J, with 17 bases in between. The CDR3 reads CASKAAAGKETQYF. The DNA of the CDR3 is TGTGCCAGCAAAGCGGCAGCTGGAAAGGAGACCCAGTACTTC.

The rearrangement joins TRBV5-1 to TRBJ2-5, with D uncertain. The CDR3 runs 16 residues. Germline V gene data show CDR1 as SGHRS and CDR2 as YFSETQ. V was cut by 3 bases and J by 3 bases, with 18 bases left in between. The CDR3 DNA reads as TGCGCCAGCAGCTGGATGCCAGAGACGGGTAAAGAGACCCAGTACTTC. This encodes CASSWMPETGKETQYF.

The rearrangement uses TRBV23-1 and TRBJ2-7; either TRBD1 or TRBD2 may fit D (5 bases each). TRBV23-1 is flagged as an ORF with uncertain function. CDR3 length: 13 residues. Trimming left V 7 bases short and J 2 bases short, with 12 bases between. The CDR3 DNA sequence: TGCGCCAGCACCCCCTGGGACCCCTACGAGCAGTACTTC. Its translation: CASTPWDPYEQYF.

The chain is built from TRBV7-8 and TRBJ2-3; no reliable D call. CDR1 is SGHVS, CDR2 FQNEAQ, per germline. This CDR3 region has 15 residues. V gave up 1 base and J gave up 2 bases, with 10 bases separating them. CDR3 sequence reads: CASSLVETLTDTQYF. CDR3 bases: TGTGCCAGCAGCTTAGTTGAAACCCTCACAGATACGCAGTATTTT.

The chain carries TRBV5-1 and TRBJ1-2; D unresolved. Germline V lookup: CDR1 SGHRS, CDR2 YFSETQ. V was trimmed by 0 bases and J by 8 bases, leaving 8 bases between them. This CDR3 contains 12 residues. The CDR3 spells CASSLEFEGYTF. CDR3 DNA: TGCGCCAGCAGCTTGGAATTCGAAGGCTACACCTTC.

This clone has only one observation. This chain connects TRBV9 to TRBJ2-3, with TRBD2 as a possible D gene (6 bases). Germline V gene data show CDR1 as SGDLS and CDR2 as YYNGEE. The V gene lost 2 bases and the J gene lost 4 bases, with 11 bases spanning the gap. The CDR3 is 14 residues long. Here the CDR3 reads CASSVWDSPDTQYF. The CDR3 coding sequence is TGTGCCAGCAGCGTCTGGGACTCTCCAGATACGCAGTATTTT.

The chain combines TRBV25-1 with TRBJ1-2, with a weak D call TRBD1 (6 bases). V lost 7 bases, J lost 7 bases, and 16 bases lay in between. Germline CDR1 MGHDK, CDR2 SYGVNS. The CDR3 is 13 residues long. In nucleotides, the CDR3 is TGTGCCAGCAAGGCGGGGGGCAACGTTGGCTACACCTTC. Translating gives CASKAGGNVGYTF.

The V and J genes are TRBV4-2 and TRBJ2-7; maybe TRBD2 (5 bases). This CDR3 has 15 residues. The V gene's germline CDR1 is LGHNA and CDR2 YNFKEQ. With 2 bases removed from V and 0 bases from J, the gap between germline ends came to 11 bases. The CDR3 sequence: CASSQSGMSSYEQYF. CDR3 in DNA: TGTGCCAGCAGCCAAAGCGGAATGAGCTCCTACGAGCAGTACTTC.

The chain employs TRBV27 and TRBJ1-1; D remains ambiguous. The CDR3 is 14 residues long. Germline V gives CDR1 MNHEY, CDR2 SMNVEV (reference sequence). The V end was cut by 2 bases, the J end by 5 bases, with 12 bases between. The CDR3 nucleotides read TGTGCCAGCAGTTTAAACCCCCTTGCTACTGAAGCTTTCTTT. Translated, it gives CASSLNPLATEAFF.

On this clone: This same CDR3 is encoded by further DNA sequences in the sample. The genes are TRBV6-5 and TRBJ2-7; D remains unclear. The V end lost 5 bases, the J end lost 2 bases, and 10 bases lay between the germline ends. CDR3 length equals 13 residues. Germline assignment: CDR1 MNHEY and CDR2 SVGAGI. CDR3 in amino acids: CASSPTGTYEQYF. The DNA for the CDR3 is TGTGCCAGCAGTCCGACTGGAACCTACGAGCAGTACTTC.

This rearrangement joins TRBV13 to TRBJ1-1, with D possibly being TRBD1 (5 bases). The germline gives CDR1 PRHDT, CDR2 FYEKMQ (reference sequence). The CDR3 covers 12 residues. The germline V and J ends were trimmed by 5 bases and 7 bases, with 11 bases remaining between them. The CDR3 DNA follows: TGTGCCAGCAGCCTGGGGGGATTTGAAGCTTTCTTT. It translates to CASSLGGFEAFF.

The chain has TRBV27 and TRBJ2-2, with 10 nucleotides matching TRBD2. In germline, CDR1 is MNHEY, CDR2 SMNVEV (reference sequence). The V and J ends lost 6 bases and 6 bases, in that order; junction bases with no gene match: 7. The CDR3 is 15 amino acids. The CDR3 is CASSTLAGGPGELFF. CDR3 bases: TGTGCCAGCAGCACTTTAGCGGGAGGTCCCGGGGAGCTGTTTTTT.

The chain combines TRBV19 with TRBJ1-2; no reliable D call. Germline V gene data show CDR1 as LNHDA and CDR2 as SQIVND (reference sequence). This CDR3 is 17 amino acids long. Between the trimmed V and J ends, which lost 7 bases and 1 base, there was a span of 22 bases. CDR3 DNA: TGTGCCAGTAAGCTTGCGGTCACAGCCAAGTATAACTATGGCTACACCTTC. Protein: CASKLAVTAKYNYGYTF.

The chain recombines TRBV7-3 with TRBJ2-2, with 9 bases identical to TRBD1. J gave up 5 bases and V 5 bases, and 6 bases lay outside the gene matches. CDR3 size: 15 residues. CDR1 and CDR2 from the germline V gene are SGHTA and FQGTGA. CDR3 residues: CASSQFGQGTGELFF. The CDR3 bases are TGTGCCAGCAGCCAATTTGGACAGGGGACCGGGGAGCTGTTTTTT.

This chain joins TRBV28 and TRBJ2-2, with D possibly being TRBD2 (5 bases). The CDR3 loop spans 15 amino acids. Germline V gives CDR1 MDHEN, CDR2 SYDVKM. V lost 2 bases to trimming and J lost 2 bases, with 9 bases between them. In nucleotides, the CDR3 is TGTGCCAGCAGTTTACTAGCAGTCAACACCGGGGAGCTGTTTTTT. Translating gives CASSLLAVNTGELFF. Full variable domain (rest looked up from reference TRBV28 and TRBJ2-2): DVKVTQSSRYLVKRTGEKVFLECVQDMDHENMFWYRQDPGLGLRLIYFSYDVKMKEKGDIPEGYSVSREKKERFSLILESASTNQTSMYLCASSLLAVNTGELFFGEGSRLTVL.

This chain connects TRBV5-4 to TRBJ2-7; D ambiguous. CDR3 length: 13 residues. Germline lookup yields CDR1 SGHNT and CDR2 YYREEE (reference sequence). V was trimmed by 0 bases and J by 6 bases, leaving 10 bases between them. The CDR3 sequence: CASSLANPTEQYF. The CDR3 DNA is TGTGCCAGCAGCTTGGCCAACCCCACCGAGCAGTACTTC.

About this clone: Different DNA sequences within this sample yield the same CDR3. The rearrangement joins TRBV27 to TRBJ2-7; D tentatively reads TRBD1 or TRBD2 (5 bases each). Trimming cost V 4 bases and J 1 base, with 11 bases left between them. The CDR3 consists of 14 residues. Germline V gene data show CDR1 as MNHEY and CDR2 as SMNVEV (reference sequence). CDR3 nucleotides: TGTGCCAGCAGTTCTTTGGGGACGTCCTACGAGCAGTACTTC. Translated: CASSSLGTSYEQYF.